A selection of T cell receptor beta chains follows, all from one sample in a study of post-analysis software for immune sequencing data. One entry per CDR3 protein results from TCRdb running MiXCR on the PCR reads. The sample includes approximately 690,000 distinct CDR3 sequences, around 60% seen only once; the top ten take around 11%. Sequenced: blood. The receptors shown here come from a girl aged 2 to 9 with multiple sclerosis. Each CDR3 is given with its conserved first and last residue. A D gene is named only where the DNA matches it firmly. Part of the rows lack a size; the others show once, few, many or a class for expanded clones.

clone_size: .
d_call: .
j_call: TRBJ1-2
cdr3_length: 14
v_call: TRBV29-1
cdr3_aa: CSVEDTPGRAGYTF
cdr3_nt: TGCAGCGTTGAAGATACCCCGGGAAGGGCGGGCTACACCTTC

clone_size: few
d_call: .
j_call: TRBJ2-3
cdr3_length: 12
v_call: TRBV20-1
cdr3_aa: CSAPRPPDTQYF
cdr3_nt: TGCAGTGCCCCTAGGCCCCCAGATACGCAGTATTTT

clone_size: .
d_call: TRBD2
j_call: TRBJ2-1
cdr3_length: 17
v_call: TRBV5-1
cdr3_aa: CASSVGTSGRAGHEQFF
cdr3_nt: TGCGCCAGCAGCGTAGGGACTAGCGGGAGGGCCGGGCATGAGCAGTTCTTC

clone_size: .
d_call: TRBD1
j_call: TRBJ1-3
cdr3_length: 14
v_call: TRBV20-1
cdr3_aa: CSVLRTGTGNTIYF
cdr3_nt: TGCAGTGTTCTTAGGACAGGCACTGGAAACACCATATATTTT

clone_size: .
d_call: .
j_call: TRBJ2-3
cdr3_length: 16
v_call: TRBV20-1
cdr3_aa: CSASNTGWENTDTQYF
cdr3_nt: TGCAGTGCTAGTAACACAGGGTGGGAGAACACAGATACGCAGTATTTT

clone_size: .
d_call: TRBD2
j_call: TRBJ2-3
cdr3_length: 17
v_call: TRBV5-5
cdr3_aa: CASSLVPVLADTDTQYF
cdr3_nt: TGTGCCAGCAGCTTGGTCCCAGTACTAGCGGACACAGATACGCAGTATTTT

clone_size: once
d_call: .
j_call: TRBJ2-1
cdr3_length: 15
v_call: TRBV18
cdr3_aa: CASSPGTGQNNGQFF
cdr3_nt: TGTGCTAGCTCACCCGGAACCGGGCAAAACAATGGGCAGTTCTTC

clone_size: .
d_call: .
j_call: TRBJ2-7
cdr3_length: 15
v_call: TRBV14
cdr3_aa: CASSQEWARTYEQYF
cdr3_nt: TGTGCCAGCAGCCAAGAGTGGGCGCGAACCTACGAGCAGTACTTC

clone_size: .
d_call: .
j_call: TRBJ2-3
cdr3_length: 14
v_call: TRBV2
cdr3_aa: CASRSWTRADTQYF
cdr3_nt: TGTGCCAGCAGATCCTGGACTCGCGCGGATACGCAGTATTTT

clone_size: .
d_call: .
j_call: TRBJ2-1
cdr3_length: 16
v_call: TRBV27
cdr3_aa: CASSSVGQGFYNEQFF
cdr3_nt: TGTGCCAGCAGTTCGGTTGGGCAGGGATTCTACAATGAGCAGTTCTTC

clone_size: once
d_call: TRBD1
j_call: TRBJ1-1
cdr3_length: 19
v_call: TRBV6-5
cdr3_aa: CASSSHVPGQGGWSTEAFF
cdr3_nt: TGTGCCAGCAGTTCTCACGTCCCGGGACAGGGAGGATGGAGCACTGAAGCTTTCTTT

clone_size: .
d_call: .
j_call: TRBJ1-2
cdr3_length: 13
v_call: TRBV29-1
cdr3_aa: CSVERREDYGYTF
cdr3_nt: TGCAGCGTTGAGCGGCGCGAGGACTATGGCTACACCTTC